This T cell receptor beta chain was identified in a study of tumor-infiltrating lymphocytes in primary liver carcinoma. Overall study: Donors underwent surgery for histopathologically diagnosed primary liver carcinoma. Sequencing of the samples generated roughly 3.5 to 7.13 million productive TCRbeta reads, with similar yields across tissue types. Study-level findings and limits: With p = 0.039, the top-250-clone fraction in tumors significantly exceeded that in blood.

A word on this clonotype: The antigen remains undetermined. Given a much more abundant clone one base away, this may be a read error.

Making TCR beta cDNA involved approximately 480 ng total RNA and a constant-region primer. The TCR beta library was amplified through three nested multiplex PCR rounds in a modified ARM-PCR procedure. Use of TRBV1-TRBV30 forward primers with a C-beta reverse primer characterized the first two PCR rounds, which lasted roughly 11 cycles each. TCRdb passed the multiplex PCR reads through MiXCR, listing each CDR3 protein once. The repertoire consists of about 310,000 distinct CDR3 sequences, with about three fifths occurring once and the leading ten covering approximately 15%. This CDR3 contains 13 residues. The V gene's germline CDR1 is SGHNT and CDR2 YYREEE (reference sequence). Trimming took off 7 bases at V and 5 bases at J, with 14 bases between the two ends. Unsorted whole blood supplied the RNA, and germline DNA was extracted too.

The receptor was derived from a woman younger than 45 with primary liver carcinoma and hepatitis B virus infection. The sequenced sample was peripheral blood. The chain is built from TRBV5-4 and TRBJ2-3; D possibly matches TRBD1 or TRBD2 (5 bases each). Here the CDR3 reads CASEVGTEDTQYF. CDR3 bases: TGTGCCAGCGAGGTGGGGACGGAAGATACGCAGTATTTT.